Listed below are T cell receptor beta chains from one sample, sequenced in a study of CD8 T cells in Susac syndrome. TCRdb reanalysed the immunoSEQ multiplex PCR reads using MiXCR and keeps one entry per CDR3 protein. The data contain roughly 400,000 distinct CDR3 sequences, roughly 85% of them seen just once; the ten biggest clones take up around 0.12%. Specimen: CD8+ T cells from PBMCs. These receptors were taken from a human donor with multiple sclerosis. Each CDR3 is given with its conserved first and last residue. Fields, in order: J gene, D gene, CDR3 length, clone size, V gene, CDR3 protein, CDR3 DNA. The D gene is left open where the match is weak. Not every row has a clone size; where given, it reads once, few, many or a size class.

>TRBJ1-1|.|15|once|TRBV6-6
CASNSDEEVYTEAFF
TGTGCCAGCAACTCGGACGAGGAGGTTTATACTGAAGCTTTCTTT
>TRBJ2-7|.|16|.|TRBV3-1
CASSQDFGGGVDEQYF
TGTGCCAGCAGCCAAGACTTCGGGGGCGGGGTCGACGAGCAGTACTTC
>TRBJ2-3|TRBD1|17|.|TRBV6-5
CASSYLRQGGNTDTQYF
TGTGCCAGCAGTTACCTGAGACAGGGCGGAAACACAGATACGCAGTATTTT
>TRBJ2-1|.|15|.|TRBV29-1
CSARDGESSYNEQFF
TGCAGCGCGCGGGACGGGGAGAGCTCCTACAATGAGCAGTTCTTC
>TRBJ2-7|.|16|.|TRBV4-2
CASSQDGISGLNEQYF
TGTGCCAGCAGCCAAGATGGAATTAGCGGCCTAAACGAGCAGTACTTC
>TRBJ2-1|.|13|.|TRBV27
CASSFSGRNEQFF
TGTGCCAGCAGTTTTAGCGGACGCAATGAGCAGTTCTTC
>TRBJ1-5|.|15|.|TRBV6-1
CASSEGVGEEYPQHF
TGTGCCAGCAGTGAAGGGGTAGGGGAAGAATATCCCCAGCATTTT
>TRBJ1-2|.|14|once|TRBV30
CAWTLAGANYGYTF
TGTGCCTGGACCCTGGCAGGGGCTAACTATGGCTACACCTTC
>TRBJ1-1|.|15|.|TRBV4-1
CASSPIGERNTEAFF
TGCGCCAGCAGCCCGATTGGGGAAAGGAACACTGAAGCTTTCTTT
>TRBJ2-5|.|16|.|TRBV12-5
CASGLDSRRRAETQYF
TGTGCTAGTGGTTTGGACTCTCGGAGGAGGGCAGAGACCCAGTACTTC
>TRBJ2-3|TRBD2|19|.|TRBV4-2
CASSPLRLRSGVTTDTQYF
TGTGCCAGCAGTCCCCTTCGACTTCGAAGCGGGGTTACCACAGATACGCAGTATTTT
>TRBJ2-7|.|14|.|TRBV10-1
CASMGVRPPYEQYF
TGCGCCAGCATGGGGGTTAGACCGCCCTACGAGCAGTACTTC
>TRBJ2-7|.|14|.|TRBV27
CASSFSGDPREQYF
TGTGCCAGCAGTTTTTCAGGGGATCCGAGGGAGCAGTACTTC
>TRBJ1-1|.|14|few|TRBV4-1
CASSPIGGNTEAFF
TGCGCCAGCAGCCCCATTGGGGGGAACACTGAAGCTTTCTTT
>TRBJ2-1|.|14|.|TRBV4-1
CASSQDPLYNEQFF
TGCGCCAGCAGCCAAGATCCGCTTTACAATGAGCAGTTCTTC
>TRBJ1-5|.|14|.|TRBV6-1
CASSDTALNQPQHF
TGTGCCAGCAGTGATACGGCACTCAATCAGCCCCAGCATTTT
>TRBJ2-3|.|12|.|TRBV11-2
CASGYSTDTQYF
TGTGCCAGCGGATATAGCACAGATACGCAGTATTTT
>TRBJ2-7|.|15|few|TRBV2
CASSEAPGYSYEQYF
TGTGCCAGCAGTGAAGCGCCCGGGTACTCCTACGAGCAGTACTTC
>TRBJ2-3|TRBD2|16|.|TRBV29-1
CSVEDVAGPSTDTQYF
TGCAGCGTTGAAGATGTAGCGGGCCCTAGCACAGATACGCAGTATTTT
>TRBJ1-1|.|14|.|TRBV4-1
CASSQAPGNTEAFF
TGCGCCAGCAGCCAAGCACCAGGGAATACTGAAGCTTTCTTT
>TRBJ2-3|.|14|.|TRBV7-9
CASSPRADQDTQYF
TGTGCCAGCAGCCCTCGGGCCGATCAAGATACGCAGTATTTT
>TRBJ2-7|.|15|.|TRBV21-1
CASRPQGYHSYEQYF
TGTGCCAGCAGACCCCAGGGTTACCACTCCTACGAGCAGTACTTC
>TRBJ2-1|.|12|few|TRBV11-3
CASSFIANEQFF
TGTGCCAGCAGCTTCATAGCTAATGAGCAGTTCTTC
>TRBJ2-7|.|15|.|TRBV6-5
CASSYSGTSFYEQYF
TGTGCCAGCAGTTACTCCGGGACGTCGTTCTACGAGCAGTACTTC
>TRBJ2-7|.|15|.|TRBV27
CASRRVVAESYEQYF
TGTGCCAGCCGACGGGTGGTGGCGGAATCCTACGAGCAGTACTTC
>TRBJ2-2|TRBD1|18|.|TRBV29-1
CSGEADRVARLDTGELFF
TGCAGCGGGGAAGCGGACAGGGTGGCGAGGTTGGACACCGGGGAGCTGTTTTTT
>TRBJ2-3|.|13|.|TRBV10-1
CASSVGFTDTQYF
TGCGCCAGCAGTGTGGGGTTCACAGATACGCAGTATTTT
>TRBJ1-2|TRBD1|13|.|TRBV12-3/TRBV12-4
CASTETGVYGYTF
TGTGCCAGCACCGAAACAGGGGTCTATGGCTACACCTTC
>TRBJ2-7|TRBD1|13|.|TRBV20-1
CSARTGQFYEQYF
TGCAGTGCTAGAACGGGACAGTTCTACGAGCAGTACTTC
>TRBJ2-3|.|19|once|TRBV19
CASSIREDTRDSTTDTQYF
TGTGCCAGTAGTATAAGGGAAGACACGCGGGACAGCACTACCGATACGCAGTATTTT
>TRBJ2-5|TRBD1|15|.|TRBV30
CAWSPDRGNQETQYF
TGTGCCTGGAGTCCGGACAGGGGAAACCAAGAGACCCAGTACTTC
>TRBJ2-5|.|13|.|TRBV4-1
CASSQGFLETQYF
TGCGCCAGCAGCCAAGGATTTCTTGAGACCCAGTACTTC
>TRBJ2-1|TRBD2|16|.|TRBV5-6
CASSPPIGRAYNEQFF
TGTGCCAGCAGCCCACCTATAGGGAGGGCCTACAATGAGCAGTTCTTC
>TRBJ2-1|.|15|.|TRBV6-4
CASSDGGDSYNEQFF
TGTGCCAGCAGTGACGGCGGGGACTCCTACAATGAGCAGTTCTTC
>TRBJ2-6|.|15|.|TRBV6-5
CASSRQFSGANVLTF
TGTGCCAGCAGTAGACAGTTCTCTGGGGCCAACGTCCTGACTTTC
>TRBJ2-5|.|16|once|TRBV6-5
CASSYSKGRDLETRYF
TGTGCCAGCAGTTACTCGAAGGGCAGGGACTTGGAGACCCGGTACTTC
>TRBJ2-7|.|15|once|TRBV2
CASTGDGPRSYEQYF
TGTGCCAGCACCGGGGACGGCCCACGATCCTACGAGCAGTACTTC
>TRBJ2-7|.|13|.|TRBV7-9
CASSPPVSYEQYF
TGTGCCAGCAGCCCCCCTGTCTCCTACGAGCAGTACTTC
>TRBJ2-7|.|16|.|TRBV4-1
CASSQAGGRSSYEQYF
TGCGCCAGCAGCCAAGCTGGCGGCAGGAGCTCCTACGAGCAGTACTTC
>TRBJ2-3|TRBD1|18|.|TRBV6-1
CASRNNRGHDKLTDTQYF
TGTGCCAGCAGGAATAACAGGGGACACGATAAACTCACAGATACGCAGTATTTT
>TRBJ1-3|.|13|.|TRBV19
CASSTGYGNTIYF
TGTGCCAGTAGCACAGGGTACGGAAACACCATATATTTT
>TRBJ2-5|.|14|.|TRBV11-2
CASSLRTRGETQYF
TGTGCCAGCAGCCTTCGAACTAGGGGCGAGACCCAGTACTTC
>TRBJ2-7|TRBD2|14|.|TRBV4-1
CASSQELAGGEQYF
TGCGCCAGCAGCCAAGAACTAGCGGGAGGCGAGCAGTACTTC
>TRBJ1-5|.|13|.|TRBV27
CATGSYRNQPQHF
TGTGCCACCGGGTCGTACCGCAATCAGCCCCAGCATTTT
>TRBJ1-5|TRBD1|15|.|TRBV10-3
CAISPTGEGNQPQHF
TGTGCCATCAGCCCGACAGGGGAAGGCAATCAGCCCCAGCATTTT
>TRBJ1-4|TRBD1|16|.|TRBV4-1
CASSQDWGTENEKLFF
TGCGCCAGCAGCCAAGATTGGGGGACAGAGAATGAAAAACTGTTTTTT
>TRBJ1-5|.|12|.|TRBV29-1
CSVEDGSQPQHF
TGCAGCGTTGAAGATGGATCTCAGCCCCAGCATTTT
>TRBJ2-1|TRBD2|17|.|TRBV12-3/TRBV12-4
CASSPREVTSSYNEQLF
TGTGCCAGCAGCCCACGGGAGGTAACAAGCTCCTACAATGAGCAGCTCTTC
>TRBJ2-7|.|13|.|TRBV6-5
CASSSNAFYEQYF
TGTGCCAGCAGTTCCAACGCCTTCTACGAGCAGTACTTC
>TRBJ2-5|.|15|.|TRBV10-3
CAISELPGGPETQYF
TGTGCCATCAGTGAGCTCCCCGGGGGACCAGAGACCCAGTACTTC
>TRBJ2-3|TRBD2|19|.|TRBV6-5
CASSYSNWEVGGASDTQYF
TGTGCCAGCAGTTACTCGAACTGGGAAGTCGGGGGGGCCTCAGATACGCAGTATTTT
>TRBJ2-3|.|15|.|TRBV7-6
CASSLWTANTDTQYF
TGTGCCAGCAGCCTCTGGACGGCTAACACAGATACGCAGTATTTT
>TRBJ1-1|TRBD1|16|.|TRBV5-1
CASSLGQGSLNTEAFF
TGCGCCAGCAGCTTGGGACAGGGAAGTCTGAACACTGAAGCTTTCTTT